The present T cell receptor (beta chain) was sequenced within a study of blood T cell repertoires in COVID-19. Using immunoSEQ multiplex PCR, the repertoire was profiled, and TCRdb retains in-frame clones only, with some absent. The profile covers tens of thousands of clones, with roughly 91% appearing a single time and about 1.4% taken by the ten largest. The CDR3 loop spans 12 amino acids. Germline V CDR1 and CDR2: SGHVS, FNYEAQ. The V and J ends lost 7 bases and 4 bases respectively, with 7 bases between them. The TCR was taken from a human donor in a cohort sampled during active COVID-19. The rearrangement links TRBV7-6 to TRBJ2-2; tentatively, D is TRBD2 (5 bases). Sequencing was carried out using peripheral blood. The CDR3 DNA reads as TGTGCCAGCAAGCGGCCCACCGGGGAGCTGTTTTTT. It codes for CASKRPTGELFF.